Below, one T cell receptor beta chain is given with its context. The CDR3 is 18 residues long. V dropped 0 bases and J dropped 4 bases, with 20 bases sitting between them. Germline loops: CDR1 SGHRS, CDR2 YFSETQ. The sample is drawn from a study of T cells in localized non-small cell lung cancer. Sequencing was performed with immunoSEQ multiplex PCR; in TCRdb, only in-frame clones are kept and a portion is missing. The sample lists about 2,900 clones, over 25% seen once, with 8% to 9.5% in the top ten. Sequenced here: lung tumor tissue, sampled before any cancer treatment. The rearrangement uses TRBV5-1 and TRBJ1-3, with no clear D. This receptor was taken from a male donor older than 55 with stage III lung adenocarcinoma. The CDR3 DNA is TGCGCCAGCAGCTTGGAGTCCCAGGCTGCCTCTGCCGGAAACACCATATATTTT. This codes for CASSLESQAASAGNTIYF. Based on the CDR3 plus reference TRBV5-1 and TRBJ1-3, the full variable domain is KAGVTQTPRYLIKTRGQQVTLSCSPISGHRSVSWYQQTPGQGLQFLFEYFSETQRNKGNFPGRFSGRQFSNSRSEMNVSTLELGDSALYLCASSLESQAASAGNTIYFGEGSWLTVV.